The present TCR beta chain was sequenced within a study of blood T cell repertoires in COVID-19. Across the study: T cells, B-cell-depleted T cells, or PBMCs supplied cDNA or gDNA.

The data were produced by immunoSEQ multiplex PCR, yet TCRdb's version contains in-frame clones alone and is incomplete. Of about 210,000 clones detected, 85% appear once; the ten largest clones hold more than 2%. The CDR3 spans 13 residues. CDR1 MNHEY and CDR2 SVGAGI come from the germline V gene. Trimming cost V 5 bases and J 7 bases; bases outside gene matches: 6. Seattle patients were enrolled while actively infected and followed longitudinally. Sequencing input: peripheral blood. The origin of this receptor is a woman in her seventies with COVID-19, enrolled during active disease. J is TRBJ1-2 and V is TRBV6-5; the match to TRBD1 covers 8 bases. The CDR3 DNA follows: TGTGCCAGCAGTCCGTCAGGGGGCGGTGGCTACACCTTC. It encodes CASSPSGGGGYTF.